What follows describes a single TCR beta chain. The antigen remains undetermined. Germline V CDR1 and CDR2: MNHNY, SVGAGI (reference sequence). This CDR3 contains 15 residues. The V segment lost 2 bases and the J segment 5 bases; nucleotides outside the gene matches: 7. The data were obtained in a study of somatic mutations in cytotoxic T cells in rheumatoid arthritis. Across the study: Patient blood (approximately 30 ml EDTA) was taken immediately after diagnosis and before treatment.

As handled by the study authors: Some patient CD8+ clones were larger than 1%, and these rarely matched published virus-specific TCRB sequences. Some clones are missing from TCRdb's copy, which holds only in-frame ones; the method was immunoSEQ multiplex PCR. V, J and clone size are taken as reported in that table, and D and trimming were inferred from the DNA itself. The table has approximately 17,000 clones, roughly 74% seen once; the top ten hold 17%. Findings of the study overall: Of 65 patients, under 10 had a largest CD8+ clone that exceeded 20% of CD8+ cells.

The source material was CD8+ T cells sorted from blood. The chain has TRBV6-6 and TRBJ2-7; the match to TRBD1 covers 9 bases. This TCR was recovered from an adult with rheumatoid arthritis. The CDR3 here is CASSYRTGVENEQYF. The CDR3 nucleotides read TGTGCCAGCAGTTACCGGACAGGGGTAGAGAACGAGCAGTACTTC.